A selection of T cell receptor beta chains follows, all from one sample in a study of T cell repertoires in cytomegalovirus infection. MiXCR, run by TCRdb on the reads, gives a single entry per CDR3 protein. The data show under 150,000 distinct CDR3 sequences, 8.8% seen once. Sequencing was performed on PBMCs. The receptor set was obtained from a human donor in good health (CMV status not recorded). Some clones in this sample may be carry-over from other donors' samples. Each CDR3 is given with its conserved first and last residue. Each record gives: D gene, V gene, clone size, J gene, CDR3 protein, CDR3 DNA. A D gene is named only where the DNA matches it firmly. Size is stated for part of the rows, as once, few or many counts, or as a class when the clone is expanded.

d_call: TRBD1
v_call: TRBV28
clone_size: many
j_call: TRBJ1-2
cdr3_aa: CASSRTGGVGYTF
cdr3_nt: TGTGCCAGCAGTCGGACAGGGGGTGTAGGCTACACCTTC

d_call: TRBD2
v_call: TRBV28
clone_size: many
j_call: TRBJ2-7
cdr3_aa: CASDRGGSYEQYF
cdr3_nt: TGTGCCAGCGATCGCGGGGGGTCCTACGAGCAGTACTTC

d_call: -
v_call: TRBV3-1
clone_size: few
j_call: TRBJ1-2
cdr3_aa: CASSQEHQIYTF
cdr3_nt: TGTGCCAGCAGCCAAGAACACCAGATCTACACCTTC

d_call: -
v_call: TRBV5-4
clone_size: many
j_call: TRBJ2-3
cdr3_aa: CASSLGLREDTQYF
cdr3_nt: TGTGCCAGCAGCTTGGGGCTACGAGAAGATACGCAGTATTTT

d_call: -
v_call: TRBV7-2
clone_size: many
j_call: TRBJ1-4
cdr3_aa: CASSYGGFGNEKLFF
cdr3_nt: TGTGCCAGCAGCTACGGGGGGTTCGGTAATGAAAAACTGTTTTTT

d_call: -
v_call: TRBV29-1
clone_size: -
j_call: TRBJ2-5
cdr3_aa: CSVEIVRDQETQYF
cdr3_nt: TGCAGCGTTGAAATCGTCAGGGACCAAGAGACCCAGTACTTC

d_call: TRBD2
v_call: TRBV5-4
clone_size: many
j_call: TRBJ2-7
cdr3_aa: CASSEAGLVSYEQYF
cdr3_nt: TGTGCCAGCAGCGAAGCGGGGCTCGTCTCCTACGAGCAGTACTTC

d_call: -
v_call: TRBV5-1
clone_size: few
j_call: TRBJ2-2
cdr3_aa: CASLPPGTLNTGELFF
cdr3_nt: TGCGCCAGTTTACCTCCCGGGACTTTGAACACCGGGGAGCTGTTTTTT

d_call: -
v_call: TRBV6-6
clone_size: many
j_call: TRBJ1-6
cdr3_aa: CASSQSGSIFPSPLHF
cdr3_nt: TGTGCCAGCAGCCAAAGCGGGTCCATATTTCCATCACCCCTCCACTTT

d_call: TRBD1
v_call: TRBV27
clone_size: many
j_call: TRBJ1-5
cdr3_aa: CASSLSGTVSNQPQHF
cdr3_nt: TGTGCCAGCAGTTTATCAGGGACAGTTAGCAATCAGCCCCAGCATTTT

d_call: -
v_call: TRBV4-1
clone_size: many
j_call: TRBJ2-2
cdr3_aa: CASSQEAWKTGELFF
cdr3_nt: TGCGCCAGCAGCCAAGAGGCTTGGAAAACCGGGGAGCTGTTTTTT

d_call: -
v_call: TRBV15
clone_size: -
j_call: TRBJ2-5
cdr3_aa: CATTSQGEETQYF
cdr3_nt: TGTGCCACCACCTCCCAGGGAGAAGAGACCCAGTACTTC

d_call: -
v_call: TRBV2
clone_size: many
j_call: TRBJ2-7
cdr3_aa: CASSVDRSYEQYF
cdr3_nt: TGTGCCAGCAGCGTAGACCGATCCTACGAGCAGTACTTC

d_call: -
v_call: TRBV19
clone_size: many
j_call: TRBJ1-2
cdr3_aa: CATWDTYNYGYTF
cdr3_nt: TGTGCCACCTGGGACACTTACAACTATGGCTACACCTTC

d_call: TRBD1
v_call: TRBV7-2
clone_size: many
j_call: TRBJ1-3
cdr3_aa: CASSPRQGGNTIYF
cdr3_nt: TGTGCCAGCAGCCCTCGACAGGGAGGAAACACCATATATTTT

d_call: -
v_call: TRBV2
clone_size: -
j_call: TRBJ1-5
cdr3_aa: CASGQDSQGNQPQHF
cdr3_nt: TGTGCCAGCGGACAAGACAGCCAAGGGAATCAGCCCCAGCATTTT

d_call: TRBD2
v_call: TRBV18
clone_size: -
j_call: TRBJ2-1
cdr3_aa: CASSLRGTDYNEQFF
cdr3_nt: TGTGCCAGCTCACTGCGGGGGACCGACTACAATGAGCAGTTCTTC

d_call: -
v_call: TRBV2
clone_size: -
j_call: TRBJ1-5
cdr3_aa: CASSESRVLNQPQHF
cdr3_nt: TGTGCCAGCAGTGAAAGCAGGGTTCTGAATCAGCCCCAGCATTTT

d_call: TRBD2
v_call: TRBV3-1
clone_size: -
j_call: TRBJ2-1
cdr3_aa: CASSQAGGSSYNEQFF
cdr3_nt: TGTGCCAGCAGCCAAGCGGGGGGGAGCTCCTACAATGAGCAGTTCTTC

d_call: TRBD1
v_call: TRBV20-1
clone_size: many
j_call: TRBJ1-6
cdr3_aa: CSARSETGEGSPLHF
cdr3_nt: TGCAGTGCTAGGTCCGAGACAGGGGAAGGCTCACCCCTCCACTTT

d_call: -
v_call: TRBV4-1
clone_size: many
j_call: TRBJ1-1
cdr3_aa: CASSQGVGDLMNTEAFF
cdr3_nt: TGCGCCAGCAGCCAAGGAGTAGGAGACCTCATGAACACTGAAGCTTTCTTT

d_call: -
v_call: TRBV3-1
clone_size: many
j_call: TRBJ1-2
cdr3_aa: CASSQGPGTVYGYTF
cdr3_nt: TGTGCCAGCAGCCAAGGGCCCGGGACGGTCTATGGCTACACCTTC

d_call: -
v_call: TRBV28
clone_size: many
j_call: TRBJ2-7
cdr3_aa: CASSPGAVDDEQYF
cdr3_nt: TGTGCCAGCAGCCCAGGGGCCGTCGACGACGAGCAGTACTTC

d_call: -
v_call: TRBV10-3
clone_size: many
j_call: TRBJ2-6
cdr3_aa: CAISEEGPRSGANVLTF
cdr3_nt: TGTGCCATCAGTGAAGAGGGACCTCGCTCTGGGGCCAACGTCCTGACTTTC

d_call: TRBD1
v_call: TRBV28
clone_size: many
j_call: TRBJ1-2
cdr3_aa: CASSTDRGYGYTF
cdr3_nt: TGTGCCAGCAGTACTGACAGGGGCTATGGCTACACCTTC

d_call: -
v_call: TRBV7-9
clone_size: many
j_call: TRBJ1-1
cdr3_aa: CASSPPRGNTEAFF
cdr3_nt: TGTGCCAGCAGCCCCCCAAGGGGGAACACTGAAGCTTTCTTT

d_call: -
v_call: TRBV6-2/TRBV6-3
clone_size: -
j_call: TRBJ2-3
cdr3_aa: CASSYVGGPRDTQYF
cdr3_nt: TGTGCCAGCAGTTACGTCGGCGGGCCGCGGGATACGCAGTATTTT

d_call: TRBD1
v_call: TRBV6-5
clone_size: many
j_call: TRBJ2-5
cdr3_aa: CASSYGTGSDLQETQYF
cdr3_nt: TGTGCCAGCAGTTACGGGACAGGGAGTGACCTCCAAGAGACCCAGTACTTC

d_call: -
v_call: TRBV28
clone_size: many
j_call: TRBJ1-1
cdr3_aa: CASARTVNTEAFF
cdr3_nt: TGTGCCAGCGCCAGGACGGTGAACACTGAAGCTTTCTTT

d_call: TRBD2
v_call: TRBV28
clone_size: many
j_call: TRBJ2-1
cdr3_aa: CASRKAGVGRQFF
cdr3_nt: TGTGCCAGCAGGAAGGCGGGGGTGGGCCGGCAGTTCTTC

d_call: -
v_call: TRBV7-9
clone_size: many
j_call: TRBJ1-3
cdr3_aa: CASSLDARAAGNTIYF
cdr3_nt: TGTGCCAGCAGCTTAGACGCACGGGCTGCGGGAAACACCATATATTTT

d_call: -
v_call: TRBV20-1
clone_size: few
j_call: TRBJ1-6
cdr3_aa: CSARDRTNNSPLHF
cdr3_nt: TGCAGTGCTAGAGATCGCACCAATAATTCACCCCTCCACTTT

d_call: -
v_call: TRBV28
clone_size: -
j_call: TRBJ1-2
cdr3_aa: CASRYRDRTNYGYTF
cdr3_nt: TGTGCCAGCAGGTACCGTGACAGAACTAACTATGGCTACACCTTC

d_call: -
v_call: TRBV15
clone_size: -
j_call: TRBJ2-1
cdr3_aa: CATSRSGPEINEQFF
cdr3_nt: TGTGCCACCAGCAGATCGGGACCGGAAATTAATGAGCAGTTCTTC

d_call: -
v_call: TRBV29-1
clone_size: few
j_call: TRBJ2-7
cdr3_aa: CSVEGLRTATSYEQYF
cdr3_nt: TGCAGCGTTGAAGGATTAAGGACAGCCACCTCCTACGAGCAGTACTTC

d_call: TRBD2
v_call: TRBV20-1
clone_size: -
j_call: TRBJ2-5
cdr3_aa: CSARDLASGGETQYF
cdr3_nt: TGCAGTGCTAGAGATCTAGCTAGCGGGGGAGAGACCCAGTACTTC

d_call: -
v_call: TRBV10-3
clone_size: few
j_call: TRBJ1-4
cdr3_aa: CAISDSATNEKLFF
cdr3_nt: TGTGCCATCAGTGATTCAGCAACTAATGAAAAACTGTTTTTT

d_call: -
v_call: TRBV12-3/TRBV12-4
clone_size: many
j_call: TRBJ1-2
cdr3_aa: CASSLGGLGGYTF
cdr3_nt: TGTGCCAGCAGTTTAGGGGGACTAGGTGGCTACACCTTC

d_call: -
v_call: TRBV6-2/TRBV6-3
clone_size: few
j_call: TRBJ2-1
cdr3_aa: CASSYPDSEQFF
cdr3_nt: TGTGCCAGCAGTTACCCCGACAGTGAGCAGTTCTTC

d_call: -
v_call: TRBV11-1
clone_size: many
j_call: TRBJ2-7
cdr3_aa: CASSSTGSTYEQYF
cdr3_nt: TGTGCCAGCAGCTCGACAGGATCTACCTACGAGCAGTACTTC

d_call: -
v_call: TRBV7-3
clone_size: many
j_call: TRBJ1-2
cdr3_aa: CASSLTPSNGYTF
cdr3_nt: TGTGCCAGCAGCTTAACCCCTAGTAATGGCTACACCTTC